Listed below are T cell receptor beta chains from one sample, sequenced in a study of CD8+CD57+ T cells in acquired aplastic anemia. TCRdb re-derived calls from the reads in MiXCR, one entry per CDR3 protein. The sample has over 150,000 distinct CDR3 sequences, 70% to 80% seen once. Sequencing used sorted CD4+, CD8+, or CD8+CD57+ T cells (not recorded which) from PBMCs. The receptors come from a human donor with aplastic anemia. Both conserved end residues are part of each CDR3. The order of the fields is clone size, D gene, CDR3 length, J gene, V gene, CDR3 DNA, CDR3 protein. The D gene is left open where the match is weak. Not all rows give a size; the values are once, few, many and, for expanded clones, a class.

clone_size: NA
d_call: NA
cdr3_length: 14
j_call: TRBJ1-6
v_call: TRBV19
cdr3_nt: TGTGCCAGTAGTATGGCAGCGACGGATTCACCCCTCCACTTT
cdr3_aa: CASSMAATDSPLHF

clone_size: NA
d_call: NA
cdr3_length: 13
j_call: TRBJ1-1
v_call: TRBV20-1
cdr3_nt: TGCAGTGCTCTACAGGGTGGGGACACTGAAGCTTTCTTT
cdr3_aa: CSALQGGDTEAFF

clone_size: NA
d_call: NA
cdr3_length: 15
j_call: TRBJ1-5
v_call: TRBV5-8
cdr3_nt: TGTGCCAGCAGCTCACGGACTAGTTTTAATCAGCCCCAGCATTTT
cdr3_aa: CASSSRTSFNQPQHF

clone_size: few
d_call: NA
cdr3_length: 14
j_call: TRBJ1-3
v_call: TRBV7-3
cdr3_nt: TGTGCCAGCAGCTTAATGGGTGGTGGAAACACCATATATTTT
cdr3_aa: CASSLMGGGNTIYF

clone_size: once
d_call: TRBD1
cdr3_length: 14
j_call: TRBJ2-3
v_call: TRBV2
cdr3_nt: TGTGCCAGCACCCAGGGGGCGCTCACAGATACGCAGTATTTT
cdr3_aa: CASTQGALTDTQYF

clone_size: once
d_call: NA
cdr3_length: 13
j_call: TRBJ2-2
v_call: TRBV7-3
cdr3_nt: TGTGCCAGCAGCTTACAATACACCGGGGAGCTGTTTTTT
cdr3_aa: CASSLQYTGELFF

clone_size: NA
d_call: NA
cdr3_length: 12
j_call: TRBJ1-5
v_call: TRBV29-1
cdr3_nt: TGCAGCGTTGGGAAGAAAGATCAGCCCCAGCATTTT
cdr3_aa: CSVGKKDQPQHF

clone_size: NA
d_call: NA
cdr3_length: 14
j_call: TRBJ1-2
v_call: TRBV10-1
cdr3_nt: TGTGCCATCAGTTCGCCGGACAGCATCTATGGCTACACCTTC
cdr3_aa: CAISSPDSIYGYTF

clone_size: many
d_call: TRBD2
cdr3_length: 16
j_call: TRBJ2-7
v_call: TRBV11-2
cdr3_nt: TGTGCCAGCAGCTGGATATCTGGACTAGCTTTCTACGAGCAGTACTTC
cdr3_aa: CASSWISGLAFYEQYF

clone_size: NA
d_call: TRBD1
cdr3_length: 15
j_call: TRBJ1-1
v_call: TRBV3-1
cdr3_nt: TGTGCCAGCAGCCATCAGCAGGGGGTATACACTGAAGCTTTCTTT
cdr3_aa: CASSHQQGVYTEAFF

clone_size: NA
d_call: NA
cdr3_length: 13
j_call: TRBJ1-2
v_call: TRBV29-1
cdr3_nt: TGCAGCGTTGAAGATTGGAGTCCCTATGGCTACACCTTC
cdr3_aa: CSVEDWSPYGYTF

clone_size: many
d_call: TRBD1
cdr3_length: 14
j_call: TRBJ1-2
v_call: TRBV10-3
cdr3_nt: TGTGCCATCAACCCACAGGGGTTTGACTATGGCTACACCTTC
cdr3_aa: CAINPQGFDYGYTF

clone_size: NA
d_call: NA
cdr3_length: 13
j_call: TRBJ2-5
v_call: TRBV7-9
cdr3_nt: TGCGCCAGCAGCCAATGGGCCCAAGAGACCCAGTACTTC
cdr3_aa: CASSQWAQETQYF

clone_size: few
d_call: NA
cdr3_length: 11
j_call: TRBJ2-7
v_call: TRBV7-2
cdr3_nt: TGTGCCAGCAGATTCACCTACGAGCAGTACTTC
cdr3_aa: CASRFTYEQYF

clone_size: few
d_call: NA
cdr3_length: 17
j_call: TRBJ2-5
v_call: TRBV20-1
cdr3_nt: TGCAGTGCTAGAGGCCCGGGACGGGGATCGATCCAAGAGACCCAGTACTTC
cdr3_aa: CSARGPGRGSIQETQYF

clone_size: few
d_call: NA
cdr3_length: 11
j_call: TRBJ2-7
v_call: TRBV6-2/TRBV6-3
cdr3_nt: TGTGCCAGCAGTTACGTGGGGGAGCAGTACTTC
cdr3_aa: CASSYVGEQYF

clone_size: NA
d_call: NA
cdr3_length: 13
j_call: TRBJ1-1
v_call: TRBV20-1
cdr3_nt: TGCAGTGCTCGACACCCTCAAGGCACTGAAGCTTTCTTC
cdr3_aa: CSARHPQGTEAFF

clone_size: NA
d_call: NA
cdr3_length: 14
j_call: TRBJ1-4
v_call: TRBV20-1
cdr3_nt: TGCAGTGCTAGAGATCTAGGGATTAATGAAAAACTGTTTTTT
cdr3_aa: CSARDLGINEKLFF

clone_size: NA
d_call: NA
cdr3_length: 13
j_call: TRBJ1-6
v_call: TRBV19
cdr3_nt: TGTGCCAGTAGTATTAACAAGGATTCACCCCTCCACTTT
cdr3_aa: CASSINKDSPLHF

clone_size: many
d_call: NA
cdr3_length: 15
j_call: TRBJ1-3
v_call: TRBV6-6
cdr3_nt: TGTGCCAGCAGGGGGCAGGCATACTCTGGAAACACCATATATTTT
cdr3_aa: CASRGQAYSGNTIYF

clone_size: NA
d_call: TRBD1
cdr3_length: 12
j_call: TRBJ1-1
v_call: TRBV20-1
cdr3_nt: TGCAGTGCTAGAGTGGCAGGGGGCGAAGCTTTCTTT
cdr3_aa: CSARVAGGEAFF

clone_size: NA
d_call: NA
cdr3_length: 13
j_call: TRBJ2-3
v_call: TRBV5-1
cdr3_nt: TGCGCCAGCAGCACGGGACCTGTAGATACGCAGTATTTT
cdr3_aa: CASSTGPVDTQYF

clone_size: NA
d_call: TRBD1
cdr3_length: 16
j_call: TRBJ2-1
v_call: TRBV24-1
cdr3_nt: TGTGCCACCAGTGACCGTACAGGGGGCAGTTTAAATGAGCAGTTCTTC
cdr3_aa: CATSDRTGGSLNEQFF

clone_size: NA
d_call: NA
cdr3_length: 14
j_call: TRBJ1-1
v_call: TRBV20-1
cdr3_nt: TGCAGTGCTAGAGGGTCACAGGCAAGCACTGAAGCTTTCTTT
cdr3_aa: CSARGSQASTEAFF

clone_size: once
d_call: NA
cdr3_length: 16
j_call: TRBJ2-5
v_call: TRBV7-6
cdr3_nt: TGTGCCAGCACGCTAGTGGGGGGGCGAGCGCAAGAGACCCAGTACTTC
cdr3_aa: CASTLVGGRAQETQYF

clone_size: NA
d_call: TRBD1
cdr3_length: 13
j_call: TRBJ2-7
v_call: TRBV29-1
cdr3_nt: TGCAGCGTTTGGGACAGGGGCTTTAGCGAGCAGTACTTC
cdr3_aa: CSVWDRGFSEQYF

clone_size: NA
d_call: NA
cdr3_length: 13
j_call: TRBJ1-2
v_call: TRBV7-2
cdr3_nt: TGTGCCAGCAGCGCTTATCCGATGGGCGGCTACACCTTC
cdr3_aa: CASSAYPMGGYTF

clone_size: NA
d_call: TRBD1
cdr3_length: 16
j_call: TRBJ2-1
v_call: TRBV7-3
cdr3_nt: TGTGCCAGCAGCCCGACAGGGAGCGGTACCTACAATGAGCAGTTCTTC
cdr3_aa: CASSPTGSGTYNEQFF

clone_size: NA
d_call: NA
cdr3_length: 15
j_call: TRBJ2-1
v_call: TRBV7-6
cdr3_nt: TGTGCCAGCAGTTCTGGACAGTCAGGTCCCAATGAGCAGTTCTTC
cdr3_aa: CASSSGQSGPNEQFF